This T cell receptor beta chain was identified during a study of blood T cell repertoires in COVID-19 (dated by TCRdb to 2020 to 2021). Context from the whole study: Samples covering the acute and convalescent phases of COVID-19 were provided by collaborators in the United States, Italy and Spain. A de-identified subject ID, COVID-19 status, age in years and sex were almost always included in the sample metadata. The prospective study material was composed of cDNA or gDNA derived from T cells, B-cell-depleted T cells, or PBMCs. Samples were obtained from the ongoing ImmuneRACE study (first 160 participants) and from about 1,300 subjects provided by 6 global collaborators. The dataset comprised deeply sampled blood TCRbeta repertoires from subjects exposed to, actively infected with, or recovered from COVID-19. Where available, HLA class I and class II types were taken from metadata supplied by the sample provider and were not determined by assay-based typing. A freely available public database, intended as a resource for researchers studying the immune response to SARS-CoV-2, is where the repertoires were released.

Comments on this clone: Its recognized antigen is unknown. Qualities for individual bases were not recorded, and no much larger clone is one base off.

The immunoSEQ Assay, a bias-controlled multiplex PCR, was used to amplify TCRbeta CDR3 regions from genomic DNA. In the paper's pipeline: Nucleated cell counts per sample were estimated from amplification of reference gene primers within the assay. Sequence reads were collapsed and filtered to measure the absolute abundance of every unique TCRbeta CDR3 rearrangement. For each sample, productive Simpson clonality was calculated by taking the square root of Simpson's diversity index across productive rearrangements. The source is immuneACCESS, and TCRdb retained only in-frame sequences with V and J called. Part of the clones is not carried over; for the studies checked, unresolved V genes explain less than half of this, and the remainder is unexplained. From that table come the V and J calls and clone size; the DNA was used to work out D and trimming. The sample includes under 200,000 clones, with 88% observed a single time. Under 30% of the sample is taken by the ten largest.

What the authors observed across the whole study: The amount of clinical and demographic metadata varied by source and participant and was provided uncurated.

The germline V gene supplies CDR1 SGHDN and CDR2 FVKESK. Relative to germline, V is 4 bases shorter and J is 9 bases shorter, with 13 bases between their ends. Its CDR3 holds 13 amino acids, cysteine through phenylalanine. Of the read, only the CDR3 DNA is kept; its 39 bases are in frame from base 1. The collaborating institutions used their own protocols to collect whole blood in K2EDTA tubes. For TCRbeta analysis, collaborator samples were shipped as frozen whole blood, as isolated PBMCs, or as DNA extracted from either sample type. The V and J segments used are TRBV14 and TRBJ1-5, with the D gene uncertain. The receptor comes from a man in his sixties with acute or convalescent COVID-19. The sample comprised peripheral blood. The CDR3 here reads CASSLRSGGPQHF. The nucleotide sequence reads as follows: TGTGCCAGCAGCCTTCGTTCGGGAGGGCCCCAGCATTTT.